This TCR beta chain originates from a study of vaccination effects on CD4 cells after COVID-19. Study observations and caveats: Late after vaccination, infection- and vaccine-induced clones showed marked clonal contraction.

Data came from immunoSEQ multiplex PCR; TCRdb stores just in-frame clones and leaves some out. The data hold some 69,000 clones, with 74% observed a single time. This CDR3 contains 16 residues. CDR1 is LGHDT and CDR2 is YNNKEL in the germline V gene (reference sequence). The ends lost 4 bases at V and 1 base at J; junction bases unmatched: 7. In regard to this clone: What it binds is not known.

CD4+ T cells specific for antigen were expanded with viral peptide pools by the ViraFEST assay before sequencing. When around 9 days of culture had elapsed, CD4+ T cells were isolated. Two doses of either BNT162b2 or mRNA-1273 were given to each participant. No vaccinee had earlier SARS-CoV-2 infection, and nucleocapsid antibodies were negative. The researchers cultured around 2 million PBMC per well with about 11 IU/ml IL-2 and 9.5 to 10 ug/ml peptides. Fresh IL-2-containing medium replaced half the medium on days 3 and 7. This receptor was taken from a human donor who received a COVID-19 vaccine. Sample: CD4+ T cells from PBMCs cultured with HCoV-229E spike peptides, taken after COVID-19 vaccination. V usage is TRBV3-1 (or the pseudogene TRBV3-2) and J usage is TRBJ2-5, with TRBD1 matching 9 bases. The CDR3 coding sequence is TGTGCCAGCAGCCGATGGGACAGGGCGATCCAAGAGACCCAGTACTTC. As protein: CASSRWDRAIQETQYF.